This T cell receptor beta chain was identified in a study of cytomegalovirus exposure and HLA in healthy donors. A multiplex PCR was run with 60 Vbeta primers and 13 Jbeta primers. Only in-frame clones appear in the TCRdb table, and some are missing; sequencing was by immunoSEQ multiplex PCR. This table has 150,000 to 200,000 clones, around four fifths appearing once. Germline trimming cut 2 bases from V and 3 bases from J; bases unmatched to any gene: 6. Germline V gene lookup returns CDR1 LNHDA and CDR2 SQIVND (reference sequence). This CDR3 comprises 15 residues. Sequencing was carried out using PBMCs. This receptor was taken from a woman aged 50 to 60 in good health and CMV-seropositive. The rearrangement joins TRBV19 to TRBJ1-2; 7 bases are a match to TRBD1. CDR3 residues: CASSITGVGDYGYTF. The CDR3 region has the DNA TGTGCCAGTAGTATAACAGGGGTAGGAGACTATGGCTACACCTTC.